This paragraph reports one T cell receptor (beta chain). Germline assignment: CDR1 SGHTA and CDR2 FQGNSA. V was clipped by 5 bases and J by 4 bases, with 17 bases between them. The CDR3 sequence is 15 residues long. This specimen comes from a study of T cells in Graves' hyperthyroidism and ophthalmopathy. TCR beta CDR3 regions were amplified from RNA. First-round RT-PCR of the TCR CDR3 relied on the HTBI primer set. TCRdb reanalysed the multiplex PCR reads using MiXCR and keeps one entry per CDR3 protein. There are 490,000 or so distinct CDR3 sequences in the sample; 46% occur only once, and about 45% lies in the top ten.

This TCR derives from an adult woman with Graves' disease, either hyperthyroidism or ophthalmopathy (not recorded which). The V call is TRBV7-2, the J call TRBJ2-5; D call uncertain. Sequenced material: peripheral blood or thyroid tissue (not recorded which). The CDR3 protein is CASSDHSRLGETQYF. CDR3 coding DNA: TGTGCCAGCAGCGATCACTCCAGGCTGGGAGAGACCCAGTACTTC. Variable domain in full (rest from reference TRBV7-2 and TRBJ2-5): GAGVSQSPSNKVTEKGKDVELRCDPISGHTALYWYRQSLGQGLEFLIYFQGNSAPDKSGLPSDRFSAERTGGSVSTLTIQRTQQEDSAVYLCASSDHSRLGETQYFGPGTRLLVL.